These 12 T cell receptor beta chains originate from one sample sequenced in a study of blood T cells in healthy people across ages. Together with a sample-barcoded 5' primer, a J-beta primer mix was included in a second PCR lasting about 7 to 11 cycles. Via MiXCR, TCRdb re-called the 5' RACE reads, giving one row per CDR3 protein. The sample yields 550,000 to 600,000 distinct CDR3 sequences, 40% to 50% seen once. Sequencing used blood. These receptors all stem from a man at least 80 years old in good health.

A word on this clonotype: This may be a read error, as it is one base from a much larger clone. The DNA for the CDR3 is TGCGCCGGCAGCTTTGACACCGTTTTCGAGACCCAGTACTTC. Translating gives CAGSFDTVFETQYF. The chain recombines TRBV5-1 with TRBJ2-7; no definite D call. TRBJ2-5 matches the DNA end more closely, so the J call is doubtful. Germline V gene lookup returns CDR1 SGHRS and CDR2 YFSETQ. This CDR3 is 14 amino acids long.

The chain joins TRBV14 to TRBJ2-4; D is unresolved. The germline V and J ends were trimmed by 1 base and 0 bases, with 10 bases remaining between them. CDR3 size: 16 residues. Looked up from germline, CDR1 is SGHDN and CDR2 is FVKESK. As DNA, the CDR3 is TGTGCCAGCAGCCAAGGGAGCCGCTTAGCCAAAAACATTCAGTACTTC. This gives the protein CASSQGSRLAKNIQYF.

Turning to this clonotype: One junction end disagrees with the germline gene, perhaps due to a read error. DNA of the CDR3: TGTGCCAGCAACTTAGAGCTAGGGCGCTACGAGCAGTACTTC. This encodes CASNLELGRYEQYF. J is TRBJ2-4 and V is TRBV7-2; D is ambiguous. Gene TRBJ2-7 matches the end of the DNA better, so the J call may be wrong. The CDR3 runs to 14 residues. Germline V gene data show CDR1 as SGHTA and CDR2 as FQGNSA.

At least ten counts were recorded for this clonotype. This chain joins TRBV6-6 and TRBJ2-3; D gene unclear. Germline values: CDR1 MNHNY, CDR2 SVGAGI (reference sequence). V was cut by 2 bases and J by 2 bases, with 8 bases left in between. The CDR3 runs 14 residues. CDR3 sequence: CASSYRKLTDTQYF. The DNA for the CDR3 is TGTGCCAGCAGTTACAGAAAACTCACAGATACGCAGTATTTT.

In nucleotides, the CDR3 is TGTGCCAGCAGCGAACAGGGGGCGGAGACCCAGTACTTC. It codes for CASSEQGAETQYF. The genes are TRBV9 and TRBJ2-5, with 9 bases matching TRBD1. The germline gives CDR1 SGDLS, CDR2 YYNGEE. V lost 3 bases, J lost 5 bases, and 2 bases stayed unmatched. The CDR3 sequence is 13 residues long.

On this clonotype: This may be a read error, as it is one base from a much larger clone. This chain links TRBV7-2 with TRBJ2-7; 7 bases are a match to TRBD1. The CDR3 sequence is 13 residues long. Germline assignment: CDR1 SGHTA and CDR2 FQGNSA. The J segment lost 7 bases and the V segment lost 5 bases, leaving 8 bases of the junction unmatched. The CDR3 protein is CASSQNRGDEQYF. The DNA of the CDR3 is TGTGCCAGCAGCCAGAACAGGGGAGATGAGCAGTACTTC.

This clonotype was seen only a few times. V is TRBV6-2 or TRBV6-3 and J is TRBJ2-5; D possibly uses TRBD1 or TRBD2 (5 bases each). The CDR3 has 16 residues. V gave up 6 bases and J gave up 1 base, with 18 bases separating them. Germline V gene lookup returns CDR1 MNHEY and CDR2 SVGEGT. CDR3 region: CASSDPGYGTQETQYF. CDR3 DNA: TGTGCCAGCAGCGACCCCGGATATGGGACCCAAGAGACCCAGTACTTC.

The genes are TRBV6-5 and TRBJ1-1; D might be TRBD1 (5 bases). The V end lost 6 bases, the J end lost 3 bases, and 14 bases lay between the germline ends. The CDR3 loop spans 14 amino acids. From germline, CDR1 is MNHEY and CDR2 SVGAGI. CDR3 sequence: CASSFGGSHTEAFF. The CDR3 coding sequence is TGTGCCAGCAGCTTTGGGGGGTCGCACACTGAAGCTTTCTTT.

This chain uses TRBV20-1 with TRBJ2-3; 7 nucleotides agree with TRBD1. Trimming at V came to 3 bases and at J to 0 bases, leaving 3 bases not matched to a gene. Germline assignment: CDR1 DFQATT and CDR2 SNEGSKA (reference sequence). CDR3 length: 14 residues. In DNA form, the CDR3 reads TGCAGTGCTAGGAAAGGGGGCAGCACAGATACGCAGTATTTT. Translated: CSARKGGSTDTQYF.

The chain uses TRBV20-1 and TRBJ1-4; D ambiguous. This CDR3 comprises 12 residues. V was shortened by 3 bases and J by 7 bases, with 9 bases between the two germline ends. CDR1 is DFQATT and CDR2 is SNEGSKA in the germline V gene (reference sequence). The chain's CDR3 is CSARVLSEKLFF. The DNA of the CDR3 is TGCAGTGCTAGGGTGCTCAGTGAAAAACTGTTTTTT.

The V gene is TRBV27, the J gene TRBJ2-1; the D gene is possibly TRBD1 (6 bases). The CDR3 totals 15 residues. Looked up from germline, CDR1 is MNHEY and CDR2 is SMNVEV (reference sequence). Deletions cut 3 bases from V and 6 bases from J, with 15 bases between. CDR3 coding DNA: TGTGCCAGCAGTTTTGTAGGGGGAGTCGCCAATGAGCAGTTCTTC. Its translation: CASSFVGGVANEQFF.

The gene calls are TRBV29-1 and TRBJ1-2, with D possibly being TRBD1 (5 bases). Germline lookup yields CDR1 SQVTM and CDR2 ANQGSEA. Trimming stripped 1 base from V and 8 bases from J, with 14 bases between. The CDR3 is 13 amino acids. DNA of the CDR3: TGCAGCGTTGAAGGGGGGATTCTGCAAGGCTACACCTTC. Its translation is CSVEGGILQGYTF.